These 15 T cell receptor beta chains were all obtained from the same sample, sequenced in a study of control samples from healthy donors and cancer patients. TCRdb's table, derived via immunoSEQ multiplex PCR, lists solely in-frame clones and lacks some. This table holds some 150,000 clones, roughly 94% found once. Material for sequencing was PBMCs. The origin of the receptors is a man aged 60 to 75 with colorectal cancer.

The chain recombines TRBV10-3 with TRBJ1-1; 7 bases map to TRBD1. CDR1 and CDR2 (germline): ENHRY, SYGVKD. V was pared by 6 bases and J by 3 bases, with 10 bases of the junction left unmatched. The CDR3 consists of 15 residues. The CDR3 sequence: CAISSHQGTDTEAFF. The CDR3 DNA reads TGTGCCATCAGCTCCCACCAGGGGACAGACACTGAAGCTTTCTTT.

The chain combines TRBV2 with TRBJ1-1; TRBD1 might be the D (6 bases). V lost 4 bases to trimming and J lost 3 bases, with 12 bases between them. The CDR3 runs 14 residues. The germline V gene has CDR1 SNHLY and CDR2 FYNNEI. The CDR3 loop reads CASSAQGWDTEAFF. The CDR3 nucleotides read TGTGCCAGCAGTGCCCAGGGGTGGGACACTGAAGCTTTCTTT.

DNA of the CDR3: TGTGCCAGCAAGAGAGGGGACAGTCACTATGGCTACACCTTC. Its protein is CASKRGDSHYGYTF. The chain employs TRBV6-5 and TRBJ1-2, with TRBD1 matching 7 bases. J gave up 3 bases and V 7 bases, and 8 bases lay outside the gene matches. Germline V gene sequence: CDR1 MNHEY, CDR2 SVGAGI. This CDR3 contains 14 residues.

This rearrangement joins TRBV4-1 to TRBJ2-1, with a tentative D call TRBD2 (6 bases). V was clipped by 4 bases and J by 3 bases, with 13 bases between them. The CDR3 consists of 15 residues. Germline CDR1 and CDR2: MGHRA and YSYEKL. In nucleotides, the CDR3 is TGCGCCAGCAGCCCCCAGGACGGGGGCTACAATGAGCAGTTCTTC. Amino acids: CASSPQDGGYNEQFF.

This sequence joins TRBV12-3 or TRBV12-4 and TRBJ2-1, with D possibly TRBD2 on 6 matching bases. The V end lost 4 bases, the J end lost 3 bases, and 7 bases lay between the germline ends. CDR3 length: 13 amino acids. For the CDR3, the DNA is TGTGCCAGCAGTTCGGGGGTCTACAATGAGCAGTTCTTC. This sequence encodes CASSSGVYNEQFF.

The V gene is TRBV6-5, the J gene TRBJ1-3; D perhaps matches TRBD1 (5 bases). Trimming shortened V by 4 bases and J by 0 bases, and 7 bases separated the two germline ends. This CDR3 region has 14 residues. From germline, CDR1 is MNHEY and CDR2 SVGAGI. For the CDR3, the DNA is TGTGCCAGCAGTTCGACAGTCTCTGGAAACACCATATATTTT. Residues: CASSSTVSGNTIYF.

The chain combines TRBV6-5 with TRBJ2-5, with a weak D call TRBD2 (6 bases). This CDR3 contains 16 residues. Deletions cut 2 bases from V and 5 bases from J, with 18 bases between. The V gene's germline CDR1 is MNHEY and CDR2 SVGAGI. CDR3 region: CASSYRGKADRETQYF. CDR3 DNA: TGTGCCAGCAGTTACCGGGGGAAGGCGGACCGGGAGACCCAGTACTTC.

Only one count was recorded for this clone. The V and J genes are TRBV4-1 and TRBJ1-2, with D maybe TRBD1 (5 bases). The CDR3 totals 14 residues. Germline lookup yields CDR1 MGHRA and CDR2 YSYEKL. Trimming shortened V by 1 base and J by 2 bases, and 8 bases separated the two germline ends. CDR3 sequence reads: CASSQGGGNYGYTF. Here the CDR3 DNA reads TGCGCCAGCAGCCAAGGCGGGGGGAACTATGGCTACACCTTC.

The chain uses TRBV28 and TRBJ1-2, with 7 nucleotides matching TRBD1. The CDR3 is 13 residues long. Looked up from germline, CDR1 is MDHEN and CDR2 is SYDVKM. With V trimmed by 5 bases and J by 4 bases, 4 bases remained unmatched. The DNA of the CDR3 is TGTGCCAGCAGTGGGGGACAGAGCTATGGCTACACCTTC. Residues: CASSGGQSYGYTF.

The J gene is TRBJ2-7, the V gene TRBV7-2, with D possibly TRBD1 on 6 matching bases. Germline V gene lookup returns CDR1 SGHTA and CDR2 FQGNSA. V lost 5 bases and J lost 4, with 12 bases in between. The CDR3 spans 13 residues. CDR3 coding DNA: TGTGCCAGCAGCGGCCACAGGGCATACGAGCAGTACTTC. Protein product: CASSGHRAYEQYF.

V and J are TRBV7-9 and TRBJ1-3; D gene unclear. CDR1 is SEHNR, CDR2 FQNEAQ, per germline (reference sequence). Trimming took 2 bases from V and 6 from J, leaving 5 bases between them. The CDR3 is made up of 12 amino acids. CDR3 in amino acids: CASSLSANTIYF. The DNA for the CDR3 is TGTGCCAGCAGCTTATCAGCAAACACCATATATTTT.

The rearrangement uses TRBV11-3 and TRBJ2-5; D unclear. CDR3 length: 12 amino acids. Germline V gene sequence: CDR1 SGHNT, CDR2 YENEEA. The ends were cut back, 4 bases at V and 5 bases at J, with 8 bases in the middle. DNA for the CDR3: TGTGCCAGCAGCTCCCGAAGCGAGACCCAGTACTTC. Translation: CASSSRSETQYF.

This clone was counted only a few times. The V gene is TRBV5-1, the J gene TRBJ2-5; 8 nucleotides match TRBD1. The germline CDR1 and CDR2 sequences are SGHRS and YFSETQ. The trim removed 4 bases at V and 5 bases at J, leaving 10 bases unmatched. This CDR3 region has 15 residues. CDR3 in amino acids: CASSPTGGARETQYF. CDR3 coding DNA: TGCGCCAGCAGCCCAACAGGGGGAGCGCGGGAGACCCAGTACTTC.

The chain combines TRBV2 with TRBJ1-2, with TRBD1 identical over 12 bases. Germline values: CDR1 SNHLY, CDR2 FYNNEI. The CDR3 totals 15 residues. Trimming at V came to 6 bases and at J to 4 bases, leaving 6 bases not matched to a gene. The CDR3 region is CASRPGQGAGYGYTF. The DNA of the CDR3 is TGTGCCAGCAGGCCGGGACAGGGGGCTGGCTATGGCTACACCTTC.

This chain links TRBV6-6 with TRBJ1-5, with 8 bases matching TRBD1. With 6 bases clipped from V and 3 bases from J, the junction kept 4 bases outside the gene matches. The CDR3 contains 14 residues. Germline CDR1 MNHNY, CDR2 SVGAGI (reference sequence). CDR3 sequence reads: CASSGQGYNQPQHF. The CDR3 DNA follows: TGTGCCAGCAGCGGACAGGGTTACAATCAGCCCCAGCATTTT.